The 6 T cell receptor beta chains below all came from one sample that was sequenced in a study of graft-versus-host responses after intestinal transplantation. The protocol was immunoSEQ multiplex PCR, while the TCRdb copy is restricted to in-frame clones and leaves out a portion. The sample contains over 20,000 clones, over 35% of which appear only once. Sequenced here: alloreactive CD4+ T cells from a mixed lymphocyte reaction culture, sampled before intestinal transplant. Subset denoted: CFSE-low proliferating T cells sorted from approximately 6-day pre-transplant mixed lymphocyte reaction (GvH or HvG direction). The receptors here all came from a human patient who received an intestinal transplant.

The rearrangement joins TRBV7-2 to TRBJ1-1; D possibly corresponds to TRBD1 (5 bases). This CDR3 region has 16 residues. Looked up from germline, CDR1 is SGHTA and CDR2 is FQGNSA. Trimming pared 5 bases from V and 2 bases from J, leaving 18 bases between. The CDR3 loop reads CASSLGGRGYNTEAFF. As DNA, the CDR3 is TGTGCCAGCAGCCTCGGCGGGCGGGGGTATAACACTGAAGCTTTCTTT.

A few counts support this clone. This chain connects TRBV5-1 to TRBJ1-1; 8 bases fit TRBD1. The junction had 6 bases not matched to a gene; V was cut back by 1 base and J by 1 base. The CDR3 has 16 amino acids. The germline CDR1 and CDR2 sequences are SGHRS and YFSETQ. The CDR3 is CASSLQGAIPNTEAFF. In nucleotides, the CDR3 is TGCGCCAGCAGCTTGCAGGGGGCGATCCCGAACACTGAAGCTTTCTTT.

This clone was seen a few times. The chain couples TRBV21-1 to TRBJ2-5; the table calls TRBD1, which could not be checked here. TRBV21-1 is tagged as a pseudogene. The CDR3 runs to 17 residues. This chain's CDR3 is CASSKEGQGPYQETQYF. The CDR3 DNA follows: TGTGCCAGCAGCAAAGAGGGACAGGGCCCCTACCAAGAGACCCAGTACTTC.

This clone was observed a handful of times. The CDR3 sequence: CASSLWGQRNTEAFF. The CDR3 region has the DNA TGTGCCAGCAGTTTATGGGGACAGAGGAACACTGAAGCTTTCTTT. The chain carries TRBV28 and TRBJ1-1, with 7 bases aligning to TRBD1. CDR1 and CDR2 (germline): MDHEN, SYDVKM. The ends lost 0 bases at V and 1 base at J; junction bases unmatched: 2. The CDR3 spans 15 residues.

This clone appeared a few times. The chain uses TRBV19 and TRBJ1-6; 9 bases align to TRBD1. Germline V lookup: CDR1 LNHDA, CDR2 SQIVND (reference sequence). The ends lost 6 bases at V and 9 bases at J; junction bases unmatched: 9. This CDR3 has 15 amino acids. In DNA, the CDR3 is TGTGCCAGTAGCCCAATCGACAGGGGGGGTTCACCCCTCCACTTT. Its translation is CASSPIDRGGSPLHF. Using reference TRBV19 and TRBJ1-6 for the parts outside the CDR3, the full variable domain is DGGITQSPKYLFRKEGQNVTLSCEQNLNHDAMYWYRQDPGQGLRLIYYSQIVNDFQKGDIAEGYSVSREKKESFPLTVTSAQKNPTAFYLCASSPIDRGGSPLHFGNGTRLTVT.

This chain uses TRBV19 with TRBJ2-3, with a possible D match to TRBD1 (5 bases). The CDR3 loop spans 15 amino acids. V was clipped by 5 bases and J by 9 bases, with 21 bases between them. The V gene's germline CDR1 is LNHDA and CDR2 SQIVND (reference sequence). The CDR3 DNA is TGTGCCAGTAGTGTTAAGGGGCTTACCCCAGGCACGCAGTATTTT. This encodes CASSVKGLTPGTQYF.